These T cell receptor beta chains were read from a single sample in a study of blood T cell repertoires in COVID-19. Measured with immunoSEQ multiplex PCR; TCRdb has only the in-frame clones, and not every one. This sample yields 100,000 to 150,000 clones, of which 90% are seen a single time; about 4.6% belongs to the top ten. The sequencing input was peripheral blood. The receptors were sampled from a man between 60 and 75 years old with COVID-19, enrolled during active disease. Each CDR3 is given without its conserved first and last residue. The size entry is marked missing in some rows and otherwise reads once, few, many or a size class.

NA,TRBV4-2,13,TRBJ2-7,ASSQEWTGRYEQY
NA,TRBV9,13,TRBJ2-1,ASSPSGTFTNEQF
few,TRBV2,12,TRBJ2-3,AITRSGNTDTQY
NA,TRBV24-1,13,TRBJ2-3,ATTSTSGSTDTQY
NA,TRBV5-1,11,TRBJ1-2,ASSPEQVYGYT
NA,TRBV7-3,11,TRBJ2-1,ASSLTLADEQF
few,TRBV19,13,TRBJ2-2,ASSIEAGEPGELF
NA,TRBV7-8,15,TRBJ2-1,ASSLISGEPLLNEQF
NA,TRBV9,12,TRBJ2-7,ASSPRGGSYEQY
NA,TRBV7-3,13,TRBJ2-2,ASSLVAGETGELF
NA,TRBV3-1/TRBV3-2,13,TRBJ1-5,ASSQTQGELEPQH
NA,TRBV19,12,TRBJ2-3,ASSALVSTDTQY
once,TRBV9,11,TRBJ2-7,ASRLPAGHEQY
NA,TRBV5-1,13,TRBJ1-1,ASSYLRGGNTEAF
NA,TRBV7-2,14,TRBJ1-1,ASKRQGPSVNTEAF
NA,TRBV2,14,TRBJ1-6,ASSLMRSYVGSPLH
NA,TRBV19,12,TRBJ2-5,ASSNGQGRETQY
NA,TRBV9,13,TRBJ2-7,ASSVDAGLTYEQY
NA,TRBV2,11,TRBJ2-5,ASSSDTQETQY
NA,TRBV19,14,TRBJ1-5,ASSARGDRGDQPQH
NA,TRBV28,14,TRBJ2-7,ASQDFPGQGAVGQY
NA,TRBV6-6,14,TRBJ2-1,ASSYTTSGKEGEQF
NA,TRBV4-2,15,TRBJ2-6,ASSQDQRATGANVLT
NA,TRBV6-2/TRBV6-3,10,TRBJ2-2,ASSGASGELF
NA,TRBV7-9,10,TRBJ1-1,ASGRGNTEAF
NA,TRBV5-4,11,TRBJ2-7,ASRPQGSYEQY
few,TRBV9,13,TRBJ2-7,ASSVGREARYEQY
NA,TRBV7-2,12,TRBJ2-5,ASSLWDRRETQY
NA,TRBV18,12,TRBJ2-2,ASSPETEFGELF